The T cell receptor (beta chain) described here comes from a study of post-analysis software for immune sequencing data. Study-wide background: Both relapsing-remitting and secondary progressive multiple sclerosis featured among the disease courses, as did progressive-relapsing multiple sclerosis.

Prepared TCR beta cDNA libraries contained unique molecular identifiers. TCRdb recomputed calls from the PCR reads with MiXCR, one row per CDR3 protein. The sample carries roughly 570,000 distinct CDR3 sequences, less than 40% recorded once. Study findings and constraints: Controls significantly exceeded multiple sclerosis patients in normalized Chao1 diversity. Elevated frequency relative to controls characterized a handful of TRBV segments in patients, TRBV5-6, TRBV5-1 and TRBV20-1 among them. Batch-mates among the samples co-clustered strongly by F measure.

Trimming stripped 1 base from V and 0 bases from J, with 7 bases between. This CDR3 contains 13 residues. In germline, CDR1 is SQVTM, CDR2 ANQGSEA. Comments on this clonotype: Antigen unknown.

V usage is TRBV29-1 and J usage is TRBJ2-7; no definite D call. The specimen sequenced was blood. The receptor was derived from a girl between 2 and 17 years old with multiple sclerosis. The CDR3 sequence is CSVEAVNSYEQYF. CDR3 coding DNA: TGCAGCGTTGAAGCGGTAAACTCCTACGAGCAGTACTTC.